Below are 24 T cell receptor beta chains sequenced from a single sample in a study of T cell repertoires in cytomegalovirus infection. Antigens for these TCRs are unknown. TCRdb re-called the reads through MiXCR, storing one row per CDR3 protein. The sample has fewer than 1,000,000 distinct CDR3 sequences, 30% to 40% seen once. The source material was cultured CD8+ T cells from PBMCs, sampled from culture after CMV antigen stimulation. All receptors come from a human donor in good health (CMV status not recorded). Some clones in this sample may be carry-over from other donors' samples.

The chain combines TRBV3-1 with TRBJ1-4; D perhaps matches TRBD1 (6 bases). The V gene's germline CDR1 is LGHDT and CDR2 YNNKEL (reference sequence). This CDR3 is 15 amino acids long. The V gene lost 4 bases and the J gene lost 5 bases, with 14 bases spanning the gap. The chain's CDR3 is CASSPMDSYNEKLFF. The CDR3 DNA follows: TGTGCCAGCAGCCCCATGGACAGTTACAATGAAAAACTGTTTTTT. The full variable domain, completed using reference TRBV3-1 and TRBJ1-4, is DTAVSQTPKYLVTQMGNDKSIKCEQNLGHDTMYWYKQDSKKFLKIMFSYNNKELIINETVPNRFSPKSPDKAHLNLHINSLELGDSAVYFCASSPMDSYNEKLFFGSGTQLSVL.

This chain uses TRBV12-5 with TRBJ1-2; no definite D call. This CDR3 has 13 amino acids. Trimming pared 7 bases from V and 3 bases from J, leaving 12 bases between. Looked up from germline, CDR1 is LGHNT and CDR2 is FRNRAP. CDR3 sequence: CASAPDLHYGYTF. In nucleotides, the CDR3 is TGTGCTAGTGCCCCGGACCTCCACTATGGCTACACCTTC. The whole variable domain, filled in from reference TRBV12-5 and TRBJ1-2, reads DARVTQTPRHKVTEMGQEVTMRCQPILGHNTVFWYRQTMMQGLELLAYFRNRAPLDDSGMPKDRFSAEMPDATLATLKIQPSEPRDSAVYFCASAPDLHYGYTFGSGTRLTVV.

The J gene is TRBJ2-3, the V gene TRBV9; D remains unclear. The CDR3 loop spans 17 amino acids. The germline V and J ends were trimmed by 4 bases and 3 bases, with 21 bases remaining between them. The germline V gene encodes CDR1 SGDLS and CDR2 YYNGEE. As DNA, the CDR3 is TGTGCCAGCAGCTTCAAGGATGTCGTACTGGGGACAGATACGCAGTATTTT. It is translated as CASSFKDVVLGTDTQYF.

In its sample, this clonotype was seen a few times. V and J are TRBV5-4 and TRBJ1-4, with D hard to call. CDR3 length: 13 amino acids. Trimming removed 2 bases at V and 7 bases at J, with 9 bases between. In germline, CDR1 is SGHNT, CDR2 YYREEE (reference sequence). The CDR3 is CASSLSGFEKLFF. The CDR3 nucleotides are TGTGCCAGCAGCTTATCCGGATTTGAAAAACTGTTTTTT.

This rearrangement joins TRBV11-2 to TRBJ1-2; the match to TRBD1 covers 7 bases. V lost 1 base to trimming and J lost 8 bases; unmatched junction nucleotides: 10. In germline, CDR1 is SGHAT, CDR2 FQNNGV. The CDR3 sequence is 15 residues long. The CDR3 is CASSLVVKGQSGYTF. The DNA of the CDR3 is TGTGCCAGCAGCTTAGTGGTCAAGGGACAGTCGGGCTACACCTTC.

The rearrangement links TRBV7-6 to TRBJ2-7; TRBD1 aligns across 12 bases. After removal of 1 base from V and 5 bases from J, the junction contained 6 bases not matched to a gene. The CDR3 is 16 amino acids. CDR1 SGHVS and CDR2 FNYEAQ come from the germline V gene. The chain's CDR3 is CASSLEGQGARNEQYV. The CDR3 coding sequence is TGTGCCAGCAGCTTAGAGGGACAGGGGGCTCGTAACGAGCAGTACGTC.

The chain is built from TRBV5-6 and TRBJ2-3; D is possibly TRBD2 (5 bases). CDR3 length equals 14 residues. Germline assignment: CDR1 SGHDT and CDR2 YYEEEE. The germline V and J ends were trimmed by 0 bases and 4 bases, with 9 bases remaining between them. CDR3 nucleotides: TGTGCCAGCAGCTTGGGACGGCGGGCAGATACGCAGTATTTT. It codes for CASSLGRRADTQYF. The whole variable domain, remainder taken from reference TRBV5-6 and TRBJ2-3, is DAGVTQSPTHLIKTRGQQVTLRCSPKSGHDTVSWYQQALGQGPQFIFQYYEEEERQRGNFPDRFSGHQFPNYSSELNVNALLLGDSALYLCASSLGRRADTQYFGPGTRLTVL.

In its sample, this clonotype was seen a few times. V is TRBV6-5 and J is TRBJ2-3; 9 bases are a match to TRBD2. Germline CDR1 and CDR2: MNHEY and SVGAGI. The CDR3 spans 16 residues. Trimming removed 3 bases from V and 2 bases from J; junction bases left unmatched: 6. The CDR3 sequence: CASSYGAGGYTDTQYF. The CDR3 DNA reads TGTGCCAGCAGTTATGGAGCGGGGGGATACACAGATACGCAGTATTTT.

This clonotype came up many times. This chain joins TRBV4-1 and TRBJ1-6; 7 bases align to TRBD1. The CDR3 covers 14 residues. Germline CDR1 MGHRA, CDR2 YSYEKL. The J segment lost 9 bases and the V segment lost 4 bases, leaving 6 bases of the junction unmatched. The chain's CDR3 is CASSPGQGGSPLHF. For the CDR3, the DNA is TGCGCCAGCAGCCCAGGCCAGGGGGGTTCACCCCTCCACTTT.

This rearrangement joins TRBV25-1 to TRBJ1-2, with D possibly being TRBD1 (5 bases). The CDR3 extends over 15 amino acids. Germline CDR1 MGHDK, CDR2 SYGVNS. Trimming shortened V by 5 bases and J by 0 bases, and 13 bases separated the two germline ends. Here the CDR3 DNA reads TGTGCCAGCAGTCCTCCTTGGGGGTCTAACTATGGCTACACCTTC. Its protein is CASSPPWGSNYGYTF.

The chain recombines TRBV10-3 with TRBJ2-1, with TRBD1 identical over 7 bases. Germline lookup yields CDR1 ENHRY and CDR2 SYGVKD. There are 12 residues in the CDR3. Trimming at V came to 10 bases and at J to 9 bases, leaving 9 bases not matched to a gene. CDR3 in amino acids: CATGLDRVEQFF. The CDR3 nucleotides read TGTGCCACCGGCCTCGACAGGGTTGAGCAGTTCTTC.

As concerns this clonotype: One junction end disagrees with the germline gene, perhaps due to a read error. The genes are TRBV5-4 and TRBJ2-1; possibly TRBD1 for D (6 bases). Germline CDR1 and CDR2: SGHNT and YYREEE (reference sequence). This CDR3 spans 12 amino acids. The CDR3 reads CASSSGTNGQFF. CDR3 bases: TGTGCCAGCAGCTCCGGGACAAATGGGCAGTTCTTC.

The J gene is TRBJ2-7, the V gene TRBV10-3, with 8 positions matching TRBD1. CDR1 and CDR2 (germline): ENHRY, SYGVKD. Trimming removed 2 bases from V and 5 bases from J; junction bases left unmatched: 5. The CDR3 is 14 amino acids. The CDR3: CAISEPGQGHEQYF. In nucleotides, the CDR3 is TGTGCCATCAGTGAGCCCGGACAGGGCCACGAGCAGTACTTC.

The chain couples TRBV7-9 to TRBJ1-1, with D maybe TRBD1 (5 bases). CDR1 and CDR2 from the germline V gene are SEHNR and FQNEAQ (reference sequence). V was trimmed by 4 bases and J by 0 bases, leaving 9 bases between them. This CDR3 is built from 14 residues. CDR3 DNA sequence: TGTGCCAGCAGCTCCAGGGTTCTGAACACTGAAGCTTTCTTT. This translates into CASSSRVLNTEAFF. The whole variable domain, remainder taken from reference TRBV7-9 and TRBJ1-1, is DTGVSQNPRHKITKRGQNVTFRCDPISEHNRLYWYRQTLGQGPEFLTYFQNEAQLEKSRLLSDRFSAERPKGSFSTLEIQRTEQGDSAMYLCASSSRVLNTEAFFGQGTRLTVV.

The table lists this clonotype with a few counts. The chain joins TRBV7-6 to TRBJ2-1, with 7 bases aligning to TRBD2. The CDR3 runs 19 residues. Germline CDR1 reads SGHVS; CDR2 reads FNYEAQ. After removal of 1 base from V and 0 bases from J, the junction contained 12 bases not matched to a gene. In DNA form, the CDR3 reads TGTGCCAGCAGCTTAGTTTGGGGGAGCGGGGCCTCCTCCTACAATGAGCAGTTCTTC. It encodes CASSLVWGSGASSYNEQFF. Filled out from reference TRBV7-6 and TRBJ2-1, the complete variable domain reads GAGVSQSPRYKVTKRGQDVALRCDPISGHVSLYWYRQALGQGPEFLTYFNYEAQQDKSGLPNDRFSAERPEGSISTLTIQRTEQRDSAMYRCASSLVWGSGASSYNEQFFGPGTRLTVL.

In its sample, this clonotype was seen many times. This sequence joins TRBV6-5 and TRBJ2-1, with 8 bases matching TRBD2. The CDR3 sequence is 17 residues long. J gave up 2 bases and V 2 bases, and 8 bases lay outside the gene matches. Germline assignment: CDR1 MNHEY and CDR2 SVGAGI. The CDR3 spells CASSYLFSAGAYNEQFF. Here the CDR3 DNA reads TGTGCCAGCAGTTACCTCTTTTCAGCGGGGGCCTACAATGAGCAGTTCTTC.

This clonotype came up many times. The chain uses TRBV7-9 and TRBJ1-1; 8 nucleotides align to TRBD1. The CDR3 has 15 residues. V lost 5 bases and J lost 4; bases outside the gene matches: 9. Per the germline V gene, CDR1 is SEHNR and CDR2 is FQNEAQ (reference sequence). CDR3 sequence: CASSTHQGAATEAFF. As DNA, the CDR3 is TGTGCCAGCAGCACTCACCAGGGGGCGGCCACTGAAGCTTTCTTT.

V usage is TRBV5-1 and J usage is TRBJ2-1; 7 bases align to TRBD2. The CDR3 is 15 residues long. Unmatched junction bases numbered 7, after V lost 5 bases and J lost 2 bases. CDR1 SGHRS and CDR2 YFSETQ come from the germline V gene. CDR3 amino acids: CASRILAGPYNEQFF. CDR3 nucleotides: TGCGCCAGCAGGATATTAGCGGGCCCCTACAATGAGCAGTTCTTC.

This clonotype was counted a few times. The chain uses TRBV25-1 and TRBJ1-1; possible D gene TRBD1, 6 bases. CDR1 and CDR2 (germline): MGHDK, SYGVNS. The CDR3 contains 14 residues. V was trimmed by 0 bases and J by 5 bases, leaving 10 bases between them. The CDR3 spells CASSEYGGRTEAFF. For the CDR3, the DNA is TGTGCCAGCAGTGAATATGGGGGGCGTACTGAAGCTTTCTTT.

This sequence joins TRBV20-1 and TRBJ2-4; 7 nucleotides line up with TRBD1. V lost 5 bases and J lost 0; bases outside the gene matches: 10. Germline CDR1 DFQATT, CDR2 SNEGSKA (reference sequence). The CDR3 covers 16 residues. The CDR3 loop is CSAPKKGGTAKNIQYF. As DNA, the CDR3 is TGCAGTGCTCCGAAAAAAGGGGGCACAGCCAAAAACATTCAGTACTTC.

The chain combines TRBV5-8 with TRBJ2-3; 9 nucleotides agree with TRBD2. This CDR3 spans 16 amino acids. Germline V gene sequence: CDR1 SGHTS, CDR2 YDEGEE. Trimming removed 2 bases from V and 2 bases from J; junction bases left unmatched: 6. CDR3 sequence (DNA): TGTGCCAGCAGCTTCAGAGCGGGGGGCGCCACAGATACGCAGTATTTT. Residues: CASSFRAGGATDTQYF.

This clonotype was observed a handful of times. The V gene is TRBV5-8, the J gene TRBJ2-1; D is possibly TRBD2 (6 bases). Deletions cut 8 bases from V and 9 bases from J, with 15 bases between. CDR3 length equals 12 residues. CDR1 and CDR2 from the germline V gene are SGHTS and YDEGEE. The CDR3 DNA reads as TGTGCCAGTTGGAGGGGATACGGTGAGCAGTTCTTC. Translated: CASWRGYGEQFF.

This clonotype was seen only a few times. The chain links TRBV5-6 to TRBJ2-1, with 7 bases identical to TRBD1. CDR1 SGHDT and CDR2 YYEEEE come from the germline V gene. This CDR3 spans 14 amino acids. V shed 3 bases and J 5 bases; nucleotides not matched to a gene: 5. The CDR3 region has the DNA TGTGCCAGCAGCTCCGGACAGGCACACAATGAGCAGTTCTTC. The encoded protein is CASSSGQAHNEQFF.

There are a few counts of this clonotype. The chain is built from TRBV6-2 or TRBV6-3 and TRBJ1-3; D unclear. The CDR3 has 15 residues. The V end was cut by 2 bases, the J end by 5 bases, with 13 bases between. Germline CDR1 is MNHEY and CDR2 is SVGEGT. CDR3 sequence: CASSYIDTIRNTIYF. The CDR3 DNA reads as TGTGCCAGCAGTTACATCGACACCATTCGAAACACCATATATTTT.